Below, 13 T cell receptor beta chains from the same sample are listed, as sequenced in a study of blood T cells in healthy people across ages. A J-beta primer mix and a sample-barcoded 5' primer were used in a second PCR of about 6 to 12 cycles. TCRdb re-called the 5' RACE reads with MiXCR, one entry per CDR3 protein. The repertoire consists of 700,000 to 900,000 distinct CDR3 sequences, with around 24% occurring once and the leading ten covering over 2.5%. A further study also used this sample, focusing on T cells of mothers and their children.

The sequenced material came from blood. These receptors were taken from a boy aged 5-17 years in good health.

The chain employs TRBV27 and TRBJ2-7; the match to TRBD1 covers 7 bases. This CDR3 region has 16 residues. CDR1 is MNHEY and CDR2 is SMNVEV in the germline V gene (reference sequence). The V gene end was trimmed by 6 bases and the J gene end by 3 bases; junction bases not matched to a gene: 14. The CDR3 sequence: CASSKTRQGGNYEQYF. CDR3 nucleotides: TGTGCCAGCAGCAAAACGCGACAGGGCGGTAACTACGAGCAGTACTTC.

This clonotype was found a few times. The DNA for the CDR3 is TGTGCCAGCAGCTTAGGGGGGTCGGCTAATGAAAAACTGTTTTTT. Its protein product is CASSLGGSANEKLFF. The rearrangement uses TRBV7-9 and TRBJ1-4, with D perhaps TRBD1 (5 bases). The V gene's germline CDR1 is SEHNR and CDR2 FQNEAQ (reference sequence). V lost 1 base and J lost 3, with 9 bases in between. The CDR3 consists of 15 residues. The entire variable domain, with the rest obtained from reference TRBV7-9 and TRBJ1-4, is as follows: DTGVSQNPRHKITKRGQNVTFRCDPISEHNRLYWYRQTLGQGPEFLTYFQNEAQLEKSRLLSDRFSAERPKGSFSTLEIQRTEQGDSAMYLCASSLGGSANEKLFFGSGTQLSVL.

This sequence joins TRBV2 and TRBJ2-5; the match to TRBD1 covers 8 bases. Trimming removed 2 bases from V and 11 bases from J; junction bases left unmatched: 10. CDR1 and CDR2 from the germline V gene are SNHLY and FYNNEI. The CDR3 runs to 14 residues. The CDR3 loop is CASSELGQAQEQYF. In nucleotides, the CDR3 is TGTGCCAGCAGTGAACTGGGACAGGCTCAGGAGCAGTACTTC.

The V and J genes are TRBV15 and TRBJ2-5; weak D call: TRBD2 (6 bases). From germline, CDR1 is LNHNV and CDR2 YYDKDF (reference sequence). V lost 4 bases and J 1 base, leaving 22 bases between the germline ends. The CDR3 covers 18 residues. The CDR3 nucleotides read TGTGCCACCAGCAAGGACCAGCGGGCAGGGTTCTTCCAAGAGACCCAGTACTTC. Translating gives CATSKDQRAGFFQETQYF.

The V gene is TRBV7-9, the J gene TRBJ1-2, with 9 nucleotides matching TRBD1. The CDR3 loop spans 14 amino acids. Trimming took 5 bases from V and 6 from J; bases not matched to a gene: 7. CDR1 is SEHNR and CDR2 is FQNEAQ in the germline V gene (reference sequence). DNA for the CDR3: TGTGCCAGCAGCAACCGGGACAGGGTGGATGGCTACACCTTC. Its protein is CASSNRDRVDGYTF.

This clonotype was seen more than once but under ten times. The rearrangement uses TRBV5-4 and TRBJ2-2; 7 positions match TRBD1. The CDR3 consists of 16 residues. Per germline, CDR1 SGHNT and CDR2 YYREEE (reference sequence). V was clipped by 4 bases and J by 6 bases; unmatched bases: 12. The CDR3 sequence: CASSPMTGKLSGELFF. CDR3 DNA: TGTGCCAGCAGCCCCATGACAGGGAAGCTTTCCGGGGAGCTGTTTTTT.

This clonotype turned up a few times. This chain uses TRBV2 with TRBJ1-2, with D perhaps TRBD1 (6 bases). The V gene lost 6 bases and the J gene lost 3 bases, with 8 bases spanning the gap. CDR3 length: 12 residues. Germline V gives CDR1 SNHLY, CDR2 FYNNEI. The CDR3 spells CASRGAYYGYTF. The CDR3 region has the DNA TGTGCCAGCAGGGGGGCATACTATGGCTACACCTTC.

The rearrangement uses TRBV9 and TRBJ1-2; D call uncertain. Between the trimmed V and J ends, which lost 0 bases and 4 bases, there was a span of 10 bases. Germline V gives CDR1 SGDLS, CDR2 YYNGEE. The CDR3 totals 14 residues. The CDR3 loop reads CASSVGDGLYGYTF. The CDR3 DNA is TGTGCCAGCAGCGTAGGTGACGGCCTCTATGGCTACACCTTC.

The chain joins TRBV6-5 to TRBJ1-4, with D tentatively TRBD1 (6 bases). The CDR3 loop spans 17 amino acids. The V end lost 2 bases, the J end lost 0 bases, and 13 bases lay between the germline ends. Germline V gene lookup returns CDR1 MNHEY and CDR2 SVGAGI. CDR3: CASSYTAGDATNEKLFF. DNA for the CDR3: TGTGCCAGCAGTTACACGGCAGGGGATGCAACTAATGAAAAACTGTTTTTT.

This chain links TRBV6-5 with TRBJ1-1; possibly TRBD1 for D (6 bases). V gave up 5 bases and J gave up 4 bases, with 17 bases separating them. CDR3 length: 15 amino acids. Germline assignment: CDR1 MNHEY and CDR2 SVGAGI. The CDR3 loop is CASSPPAGEGTEAFF. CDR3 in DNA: TGTGCCAGCAGTCCCCCGGCAGGGGAAGGCACTGAAGCTTTCTTT.

The CDR3, as DNA: TGTGCCAGCAGTTTGGACAGGGGGATCCAAGAGACCCAGTACTTC. This translates into CASSLDRGIQETQYF. The J gene is TRBJ2-5, the V gene TRBV2; 10 positions match TRBD1. The CDR3 is made up of 15 amino acids. Germline CDR1 is SNHLY and CDR2 is FYNNEI. V shed 5 bases and J 1 base; nucleotides not matched to a gene: 4. Full variable domain (outside the CDR3, taken from reference TRBV2 and TRBJ2-5): EPEVTQTPSHQVTQMGQEVILRCVPISNHLYFYWYRQILGQKVEFLVSFYNNEISEKSEIFDDQFSVERPDGSNFTLKIRSTKLEDSAMYFCASSLDRGIQETQYFGPGTRLLVL.

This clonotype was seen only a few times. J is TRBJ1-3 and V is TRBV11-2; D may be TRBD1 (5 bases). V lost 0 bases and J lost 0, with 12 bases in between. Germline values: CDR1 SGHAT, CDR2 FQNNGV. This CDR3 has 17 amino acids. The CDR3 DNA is TGTGCCAGCAGCTTAGAATGGGACGGGAACTCTGGAAACACCATATATTTT. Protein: CASSLEWDGNSGNTIYF.

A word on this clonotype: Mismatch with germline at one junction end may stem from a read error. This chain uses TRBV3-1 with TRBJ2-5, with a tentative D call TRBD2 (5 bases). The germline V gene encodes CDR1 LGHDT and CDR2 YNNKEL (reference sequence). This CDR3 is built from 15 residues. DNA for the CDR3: TGTGCCAGCAGCCAAGATCGGACTGTTCAAGAGACCCTGTACTTC. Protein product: CASSQDRTVQETLYF.